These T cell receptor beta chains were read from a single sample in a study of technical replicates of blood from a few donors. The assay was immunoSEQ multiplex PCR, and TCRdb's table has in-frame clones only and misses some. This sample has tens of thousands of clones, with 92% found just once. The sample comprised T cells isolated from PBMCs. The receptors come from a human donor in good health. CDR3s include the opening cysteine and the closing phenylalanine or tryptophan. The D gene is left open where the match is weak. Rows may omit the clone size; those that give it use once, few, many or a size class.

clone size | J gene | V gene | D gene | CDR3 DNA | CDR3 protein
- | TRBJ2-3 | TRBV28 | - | TGTGCCAGCAGATTAATAGCGGCTAGCACAGATACGCAGTATTTT | CASRLIAASTDTQYF
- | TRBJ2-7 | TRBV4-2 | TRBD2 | TGTGCCAGCAGCCAAGCGTCTAGCGGGAGCAACGAGCAGTACTTC | CASSQASSGSNEQYF
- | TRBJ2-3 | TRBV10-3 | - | TGTGCCGCCTGGCACCGGGGCACAGATACGCAGTATTTT | CAAWHRGTDTQYF
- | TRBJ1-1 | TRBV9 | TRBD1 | TGTGCCAGCAGCGTAGGTATAGGGGACAGGGAAGACACTGAAGCTTTCTTT | CASSVGIGDREDTEAFF
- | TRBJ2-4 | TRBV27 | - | TGTGCCAGCAGTTTCGAACGCTTACTAGCCAAAAACATTCAGTACTTC | CASSFERLLAKNIQYF
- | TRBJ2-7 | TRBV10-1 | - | TGCGCCAGCAGTCACCCGGGATACGCTTACGAGCAGTACTTC | CASSHPGYAYEQYF
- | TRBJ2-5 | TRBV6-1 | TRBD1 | TGTGCCAGCAGCGCACAGGGGGTGGGGCAAGAGACCCAGTACTTC | CASSAQGVGQETQYF
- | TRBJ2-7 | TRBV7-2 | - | TGTGCCAGCAGCTACGACGAAGGAGGAGGCTACGAGCAGTACTTC | CASSYDEGGGYEQYF
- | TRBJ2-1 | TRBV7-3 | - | TGTGCCAGCAGCCTACAGTCCAATGAGCAGTTCTTC | CASSLQSNEQFF
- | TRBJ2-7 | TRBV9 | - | TGTGCCAGCAGCGTAGGTTATAGTCCAACCTACGAGCAGTACTTC | CASSVGYSPTYEQYF
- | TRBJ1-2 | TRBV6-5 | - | TGTGCCAGCAGTTACTCGGGACAAGTTAGCGGCTACACCTTC | CASSYSGQVSGYTF
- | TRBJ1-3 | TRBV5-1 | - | TGCGCCAGCAGCTTAGGACATCAAGGAAACACCATATATTTT | CASSLGHQGNTIYF
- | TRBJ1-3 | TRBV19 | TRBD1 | TGTGCCAGTAGTGGGACAGTCCGAAACACCATATATTTT | CASSGTVRNTIYF
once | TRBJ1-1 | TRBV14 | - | TGTGCCAGCAGCCAAGTTACAGGTCACACTGAAGCTTTCTTT | CASSQVTGHTEAFF
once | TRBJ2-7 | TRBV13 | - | TGTGCCAGCAGCTTCGCAGGGCCGAGTCCCTACGAGCAGTACTTC | CASSFAGPSPYEQYF
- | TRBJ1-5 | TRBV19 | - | TGTGCCAGTAGTATTCTAGATAGCAATCAGCCCCAGCATTTT | CASSILDSNQPQHF
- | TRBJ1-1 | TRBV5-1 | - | TGCGCCAGCAGCGTGACCGACATGAACACTGAAGCTTTCTTT | CASSVTDMNTEAFF
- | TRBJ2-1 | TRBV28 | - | TGTGCCAGCAATTTAGCGCGGGACCACAATGAGCAGTTCTTC | CASNLARDHNEQFF
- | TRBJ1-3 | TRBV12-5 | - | TGTGCTAGTGGTGGTGGCTCCTCTGGAAACACCATATATTTT | CASGGGSSGNTIYF
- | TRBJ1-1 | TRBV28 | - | TGTGCCAGCAGTCCCGGGCGGGCAAACACTGAAGCTTTCTTT | CASSPGRANTEAFF
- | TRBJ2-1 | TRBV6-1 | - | TGTGCCAGCAGTGAAGCGTCTCCAGGACAGGGACCAAGCGGGAGGATGTACAATGAGCAGTTCTTC | CASSEASPGQGPSGRMYNEQFF
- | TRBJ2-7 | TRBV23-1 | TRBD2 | TGCGCCAGCAGTCAGCGGGAGGTCGGTGGTCTCGAGCAGTACTTC | CASSQREVGGLEQYF
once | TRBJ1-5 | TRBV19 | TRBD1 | TGTGCCAGTAGTATATCTAGGACAGGTAGCAATCAGCCCCAGCATTTT | CASSISRTGSNQPQHF
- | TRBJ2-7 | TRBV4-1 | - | TGCGCCAGCAGCCAAGAATCAGGGATTAATAGGGCCTACGAGCAGTACTTC | CASSQESGINRAYEQYF
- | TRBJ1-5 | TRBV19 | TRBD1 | TGTGCCAGTGCGGGACAGGTATCAAATCAGCCCCAGCATTTT | CASAGQVSNQPQHF
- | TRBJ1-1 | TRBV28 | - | TGTGCCAGCAGGGCGGGACCGAAGAACACTGAAGCTTTCTTT | CASRAGPKNTEAFF